A single sample is the source of the 25 T cell receptor beta chains below, sequenced in a study of cytomegalovirus exposure and HLA in healthy donors. Clones were sequenced by immunoSEQ multiplex PCR, and TCRdb holds only the in-frame ones, with some missing. The repertoire holds 130,000 to 150,000 clones, with about 89% as singletons. Sequencing was performed on PBMCs. These receptors were collected from a man between 18 and 29 years old in good health and CMV-seronegative.

The chain combines TRBV19 with TRBJ2-1; tentative D call: TRBD2 (5 bases). Trimming cost V 7 bases and J 6 bases, with 13 bases left between them. This CDR3 comprises 13 residues. The germline V gene has CDR1 LNHDA and CDR2 SQIVND (reference sequence). This chain's CDR3 is CASTGFGRNEQFF. The CDR3 nucleotides read TGTGCCAGTACGGGATTTGGGCGCAATGAGCAGTTCTTC.

The chain recombines TRBV7-3 with TRBJ2-3; possibly TRBD2 for D (6 bases). The V gene's germline CDR1 is SGHTA and CDR2 FQGTGA. V lost 4 bases and J lost 4, with 12 bases in between. The CDR3 runs 14 residues. The CDR3: CASSSQRVSDTQYF. CDR3 DNA: TGTGCCAGCAGCTCCCAGCGGGTATCAGATACGCAGTATTTT.

The genes are TRBV2 and TRBJ2-3; 10 nucleotides line up with TRBD1. Unmatched junction bases numbered 5, after V lost 9 bases and J lost 8 bases. Germline V gene sequence: CDR1 SNHLY, CDR2 FYNNEI. The CDR3 sequence is 12 residues long. Written as DNA, the CDR3 is TGTGCCAGGAGACAGGGGGCAGGTACGCAGTATTTT. Residues: CARRQGAGTQYF.

The genes are TRBV6-5 and TRBJ2-5; possible D gene TRBD1, 5 bases. The CDR3 spans 15 residues. Germline CDR1 is MNHEY and CDR2 is SVGAGI. V was pared by 0 bases and J by 0 bases, with 8 bases between. The CDR3 bases are TGTGCCAGCAGTTACTCGACAGCTTACCAAGAGACCCAGTACTTC. Its translation is CASSYSTAYQETQYF.

V and J are TRBV11-3 and TRBJ2-1; no firm D call. Germline V gives CDR1 SGHNT, CDR2 YENEEA. The CDR3 runs 15 residues. V lost 5 bases and J lost 6, with 17 bases in between. CDR3 nucleotides: TGTGCCAGCAGCCCACCGGGTCGGTTCGGCAATGAGCAGTTCTTC. Its translation is CASSPPGRFGNEQFF. The full variable domain, in which reference TRBV11-3 and TRBJ2-1 provide the parts outside the CDR3, is EAGVVQSPRYKIIEKKQPVAFWCNPISGHNTLYWYLQNLGQGPELLIRYENEEAVDDSQLPKDRFSAERLKGVDSTLKIQPAELGDSAVYLCASSPPGRFGNEQFFGPGTRLTVL.

The chain has TRBV5-1 and TRBJ2-4; D remains ambiguous. The CDR3 sequence is 18 residues long. The V end was cut by 8 bases, the J end by 1 base, with 25 bases between. In germline, CDR1 is SGHRS, CDR2 YFSETQ. The chain's CDR3 is CARSAGGSPPRAKNIQYF. CDR3 nucleotide sequence: TGCGCCAGATCCGCCGGCGGTTCTCCACCGAGGGCCAAAAACATTCAGTACTTC.

The V gene is TRBV5-6, the J gene TRBJ1-2, with 8 bases fitting TRBD1. Per germline, CDR1 SGHDT and CDR2 YYEEEE. V trimming: 2 bases; J trimming: 4 bases; junction bases outside the gene matches: 7. The CDR3 loop spans 15 amino acids. The CDR3 reads CASSFGTGGLYGYTF. The CDR3 region has the DNA TGTGCCAGCAGCTTTGGAACAGGGGGACTCTATGGCTACACCTTC.

The chain employs TRBV7-9 and TRBJ1-1; D gene ambiguous. The germline V and J ends were trimmed by 3 bases and 5 bases, with 4 bases remaining between them. This CDR3 has 11 amino acids. The germline gives CDR1 SEHNR, CDR2 FQNEAQ (reference sequence). This chain's CDR3 is CASSFGTEAFF. The CDR3 DNA is TGTGCCAGCAGCTTCGGGACTGAAGCTTTCTTT.

The rearrangement joins TRBV10-3 to TRBJ2-3; possible D gene TRBD1, 8 bases. The CDR3 covers 15 residues. V lost 8 bases and J lost 2, with 17 bases in between. The V gene's germline CDR1 is ENHRY and CDR2 SYGVKD. This CDR3 is CAIGGDRRYTDTQYF. CDR3 in DNA: TGTGCCATCGGGGGGGACAGGAGATACACAGATACGCAGTATTTT.

The chain links TRBV19 to TRBJ2-7, with 8 nucleotides matching TRBD1. CDR1 is LNHDA, CDR2 SQIVND, per germline (reference sequence). V lost 5 bases and J lost 0; bases outside the gene matches: 6. This CDR3 has 15 residues. CDR3 protein: CASSRTGTGSYEQYF. The CDR3 nucleotides are TGTGCCAGTAGTCGGACCGGGACAGGCTCCTACGAGCAGTACTTC. The full variable domain, in which reference TRBV19 and TRBJ2-7 provide the parts outside the CDR3, is DGGITQSPKYLFRKEGQNVTLSCEQNLNHDAMYWYRQDPGQGLRLIYYSQIVNDFQKGDIAEGYSVSREKKESFPLTVTSAQKNPTAFYLCASSRTGTGSYEQYFGPGTRLTVT.

The genes are TRBV5-1 and TRBJ2-2; TRBD2 agrees at 11 bases. The CDR3 covers 16 residues. The germline V gene has CDR1 SGHRS and CDR2 YFSETQ. The trim removed 0 bases at V and 6 bases at J, leaving 4 bases unmatched. CDR3 in DNA: TGCGCCAGCAGCTTGGACACTAGCGGGGGCGCCGGGGAGCTGTTTTTT. It yields the protein CASSLDTSGGAGELFF.

The rearrangement uses TRBV5-1 and TRBJ2-4; 8 nucleotides align to TRBD1. V shed 4 bases and J 9 bases; nucleotides not matched to a gene: 9. The germline V gene has CDR1 SGHRS and CDR2 YFSETQ. The CDR3 has 14 amino acids. The CDR3 reads CASSTGQVRGIQYF. The DNA of the CDR3 is TGCGCCAGCAGCACGGGACAGGTCCGGGGCATTCAGTACTTC.

In this sample, this clone turned up once. The DNA of the CDR3 is TGTGCCATCAGACAAAAGGGGGCGATAGACTATAATGAGCAGTTCTTC. It yields the protein CAIRQKGAIDYNEQFF. The chain recombines TRBV10-3 with TRBJ2-1; TRBD1 matches 7 bases. In germline, CDR1 is ENHRY, CDR2 SYGVKD. The CDR3 loop spans 16 amino acids. V shed 6 bases and J 7 bases; nucleotides not matched to a gene: 15.

In regard to this clone: This CDR3 is also generated by other DNA sequences in the sample. The rearrangement joins TRBV10-1 to TRBJ1-5; no clear D gene. The CDR3 spans 13 residues. V lost 5 bases, J lost 7 bases, and 12 bases lay in between. Germline V gene data show CDR1 as WNHNN and CDR2 as SYGVQD (reference sequence). This CDR3 is CASSTGVGQPQHF. The CDR3 DNA reads as TGCGCCAGCAGTACGGGTGTCGGCCAGCCCCAGCATTTT.

The chain combines TRBV6-4 with TRBJ2-3, with TRBD2 matching over 13 bases. V lost 4 bases and J lost 6; bases outside the gene matches: 10. CDR1 is MRHNA, CDR2 SNTAGT, per germline. The CDR3 runs to 17 residues. CDR3 coding DNA: TGTGCCAGCAGTGTTGGCGGACTAGCGGGAGCCCACGATACGCAGTATTTT. Protein: CASSVGGLAGAHDTQYF.

The chain uses TRBV9 and TRBJ2-2; 11 bases are shared with TRBD2. Looked up from germline, CDR1 is SGDLS and CDR2 is YYNGEE. V lost 2 bases to trimming and J lost 7 bases; unmatched junction nucleotides: 7. This CDR3 region has 16 residues. The CDR3 coding sequence is TGTGCCAGCAGCGTTAGCGGGGGGGCTGTCGTCGGGGAGCTGTTTTTT. Its translation is CASSVSGGAVVGELFF.

The chain is built from TRBV12-2 and TRBJ2-1; the table names TRBD2, a call not compared with the DNA. TRBV12-2 is designated a pseudogene. This CDR3 region has 16 residues. CDR3 DNA sequence: TGTGCAAGTCGCTTAAATTCTTCTAGCGGTTACAATGAGCAGTTCTTC. This codes for CASRLNSSSGYNEQFF.

The rearrangement links TRBV4-1 to TRBJ2-5; perhaps TRBD1 as D (5 bases). V dropped 3 bases and J dropped 1 base, with 18 bases sitting between them. Per the germline V gene, CDR1 is MGHRA and CDR2 is YSYEKL. The CDR3 runs to 17 residues. CDR3 DNA sequence: TGCGCCAGCAGCCAGCTTGCGCAGAAGGGGCCCCAAGAGACCCAGTACTTC. Translated, it gives CASSQLAQKGPQETQYF.

The chain couples TRBV19 to TRBJ1-4; a weak D match, TRBD1 (5 bases). The CDR3 covers 15 residues. Germline V gives CDR1 LNHDA, CDR2 SQIVND (reference sequence). V gave up 5 bases and J gave up 4 bases, with 14 bases separating them. CDR3 amino acids: CASSDGGGINEKLFF. In DNA form, the CDR3 reads TGTGCCAGTAGTGACGGGGGAGGAATTAATGAAAAACTGTTTTTT.

The chain couples TRBV5-4 to TRBJ2-1; possibly TRBD1 for D (6 bases). The V and J ends lost 1 base and 3 bases respectively, with 11 bases between them. Per germline, CDR1 SGHNT and CDR2 YYREEE (reference sequence). The CDR3 extends over 15 amino acids. For the CDR3, the DNA is TGTGCCAGCAGCTTGCCACAGGGTGGCTACAATGAGCAGTTCTTC. Translation: CASSLPQGGYNEQFF. The full variable domain, its missing parts supplied by reference TRBV5-4 and TRBJ2-1, is ETGVTQSPTHLIKTRGQQVTLRCSSQSGHNTVSWYQQALGQGPQFIFQYYREEENGRGNFPPRFSGLQFPNYSSELNVNALELDDSALYLCASSLPQGGYNEQFFGPGTRLTVL.

The chain combines TRBV25-1 with TRBJ2-7; D might be TRBD1 (6 bases). CDR1 and CDR2 from the germline V gene are MGHDK and SYGVNS. V was pared by 6 bases and J by 7 bases, with 13 bases between. The CDR3 sequence is 12 residues long. The CDR3 nucleotides read TGTGCCAGCAGGGCAGGGGCCGGGGAGCAGTACTTC. It specifies CASRAGAGEQYF.

This clone appeared many times. V gene TRBV6-1 combines with J gene TRBJ2-2; D may be TRBD2 (5 bases). Germline CDR1 MNHNS, CDR2 SASEGT. CDR3 length equals 14 residues. Trimming pared 1 base from V and 3 bases from J, leaving 6 bases between. As DNA, the CDR3 is TGTGCCAGCAGTGAAGGAGCGGACACCGGGGAGCTGTTTTTT. It is translated as CASSEGADTGELFF.

The chain employs TRBV27 and TRBJ2-5; 11 positions agree with TRBD2. Per germline, CDR1 MNHEY and CDR2 SMNVEV (reference sequence). V was clipped by 5 bases and J by 5 bases; unmatched bases: 10. The CDR3 extends over 16 amino acids. CDR3 protein: CASSLIAGGPRETQYF. The CDR3 nucleotides read TGTGCCAGCAGTCTAATAGCGGGAGGGCCACGGGAGACCCAGTACTTC.

This clone was seen a few times. V usage is TRBV30 and J usage is TRBJ2-2; 14 bases agree with TRBD2. Per germline, CDR1 GTSNPN and CDR2 SVGIG (reference sequence). With 4 bases clipped from V and 6 bases from J, the junction kept 7 bases outside the gene matches. There are 16 residues in the CDR3. This CDR3 reads CAWIPTSGRAPGELFF. CDR3 bases: TGTGCCTGGATCCCGACTAGCGGGAGGGCCCCCGGGGAGCTGTTTTTT.

Of note for this clone: Other DNA sequences in the same sample also yield this CDR3. This chain connects TRBV10-3 to TRBJ2-3; 7 positions agree with TRBD2. Per germline, CDR1 ENHRY and CDR2 SYGVKD. V trimming: 6 bases; J trimming: 0 bases; junction bases outside the gene matches: 0. CDR3 size: 13 residues. DNA for the CDR3: TGTGCCATCAGGGGGGGGAGCACAGATACGCAGTATTTT. Translating gives CAIRGGSTDTQYF.